The present entry profiles one TCR beta chain with its context. Its target is unknown. V trimming: 9 bases; J trimming: 6 bases; junction bases outside the gene matches: 4. Germline V gene sequence: CDR1 LNHDA, CDR2 SQIVND (reference sequence). CDR3 length: 11 residues. The data were taken from a study of graft-versus-host responses after intestinal transplantation. Study summary: All of the recipients had induction that used anti-thymocyte globulin, then tacrolimus and steroids for approximately 3 years.

Intraepithelial lymphocytes and lamina propria lymphocytes were released through processing of graft tissue. The table came from immunoSEQ multiplex PCR; TCRdb's copy has only in-frame clones and leaves some out. The sample holds approximately 16,000 clones, about two thirds seen once. Overall study results and limits: Declines in HvG clones occurring early post-transplant were associated with peak circulating GvH clone levels.

Sequencing was performed on ileum tissue, taken 674 days after intestinal transplantation. V gene TRBV19 combines with J gene TRBJ2-7; 8 positions match TRBD2. The sequence derives from a human patient who received an intestinal transplant, so some T cells may come from the graft donor. CDR3 amino acids: CASSGGVEQYF. The DNA for the CDR3 is TGTGCCAGCTCCGGGGGGGTCGAGCAGTACTTC.